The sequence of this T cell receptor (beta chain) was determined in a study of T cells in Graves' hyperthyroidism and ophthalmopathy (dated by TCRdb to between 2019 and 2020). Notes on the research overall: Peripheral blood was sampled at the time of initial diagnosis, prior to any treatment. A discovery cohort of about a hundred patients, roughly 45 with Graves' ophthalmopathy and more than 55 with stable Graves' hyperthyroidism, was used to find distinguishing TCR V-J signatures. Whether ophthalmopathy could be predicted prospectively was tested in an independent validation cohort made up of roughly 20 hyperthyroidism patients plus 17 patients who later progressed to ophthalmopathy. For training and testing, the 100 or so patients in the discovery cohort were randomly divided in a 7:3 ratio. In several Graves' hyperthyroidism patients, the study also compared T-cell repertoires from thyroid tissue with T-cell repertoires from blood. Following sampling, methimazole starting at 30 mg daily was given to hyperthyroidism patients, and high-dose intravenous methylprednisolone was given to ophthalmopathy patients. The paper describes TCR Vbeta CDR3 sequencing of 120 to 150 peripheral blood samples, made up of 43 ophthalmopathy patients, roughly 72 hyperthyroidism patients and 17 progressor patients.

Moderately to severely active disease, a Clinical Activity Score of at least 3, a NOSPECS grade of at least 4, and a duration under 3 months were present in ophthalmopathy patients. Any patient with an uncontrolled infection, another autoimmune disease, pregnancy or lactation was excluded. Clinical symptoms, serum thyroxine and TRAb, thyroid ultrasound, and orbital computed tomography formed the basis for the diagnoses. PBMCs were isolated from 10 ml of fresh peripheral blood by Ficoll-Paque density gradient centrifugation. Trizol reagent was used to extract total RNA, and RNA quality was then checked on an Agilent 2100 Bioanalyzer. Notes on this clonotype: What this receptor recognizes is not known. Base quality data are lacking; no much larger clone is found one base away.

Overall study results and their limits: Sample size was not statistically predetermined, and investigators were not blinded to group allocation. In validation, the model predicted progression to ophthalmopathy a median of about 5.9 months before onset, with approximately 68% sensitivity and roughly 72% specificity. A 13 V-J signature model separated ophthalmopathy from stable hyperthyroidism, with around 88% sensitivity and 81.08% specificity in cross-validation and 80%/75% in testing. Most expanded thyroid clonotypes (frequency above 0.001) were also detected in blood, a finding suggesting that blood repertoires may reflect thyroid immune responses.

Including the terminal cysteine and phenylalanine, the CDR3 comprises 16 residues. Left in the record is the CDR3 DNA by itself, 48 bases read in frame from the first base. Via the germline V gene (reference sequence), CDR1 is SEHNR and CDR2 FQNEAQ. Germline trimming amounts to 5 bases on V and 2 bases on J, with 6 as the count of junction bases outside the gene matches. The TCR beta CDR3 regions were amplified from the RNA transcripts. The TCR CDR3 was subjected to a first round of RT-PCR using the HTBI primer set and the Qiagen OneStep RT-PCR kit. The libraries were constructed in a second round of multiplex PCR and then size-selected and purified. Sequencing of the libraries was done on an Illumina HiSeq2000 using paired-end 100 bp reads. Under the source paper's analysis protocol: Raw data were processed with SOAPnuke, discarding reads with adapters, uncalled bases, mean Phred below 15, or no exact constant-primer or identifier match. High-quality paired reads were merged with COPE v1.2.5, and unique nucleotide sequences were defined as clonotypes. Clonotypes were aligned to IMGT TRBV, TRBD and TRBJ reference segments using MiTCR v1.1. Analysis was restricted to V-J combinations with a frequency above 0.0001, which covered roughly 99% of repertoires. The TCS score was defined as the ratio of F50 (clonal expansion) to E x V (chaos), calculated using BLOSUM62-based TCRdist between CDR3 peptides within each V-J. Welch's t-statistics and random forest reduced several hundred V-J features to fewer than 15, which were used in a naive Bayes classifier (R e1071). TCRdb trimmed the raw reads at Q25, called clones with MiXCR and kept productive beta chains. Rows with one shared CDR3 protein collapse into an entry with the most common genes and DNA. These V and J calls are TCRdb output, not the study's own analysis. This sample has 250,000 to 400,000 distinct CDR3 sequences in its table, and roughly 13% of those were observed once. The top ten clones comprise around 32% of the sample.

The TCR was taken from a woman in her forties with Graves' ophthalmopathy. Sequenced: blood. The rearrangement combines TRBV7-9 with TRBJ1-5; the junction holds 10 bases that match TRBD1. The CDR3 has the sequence CASSATGTGGNQPQHF. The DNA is TGTGCCAGCAGCGCCACCGGGACAGGGGGCAATCAGCCCCAGCATTTT.